The rows below give T cell receptor beta chains drawn from one sample of a study of cytomegalovirus exposure and HLA in healthy donors. Assay: immunoSEQ multiplex PCR; the TCRdb copy retains only in-frame clones and omits some. This sample carries fewer than 400,000 clones, roughly 86% of them seen once, and the ten largest clones take over 0.9%. Sequencing was carried out using PBMCs. These receptors originate from a young man in good health and CMV-seronegative. Each CDR3 is given without its conserved first and last residue.

V gene	J gene	CDR3 protein
TRBV27	TRBJ2-3	ASSLLTEAGSDFTDTQY
TRBV2	TRBJ2-5	ASTSGTGAFETQY
TRBV28	TRBJ2-1	ASSLNRGGTTLNNEQF
TRBV5-4	TRBJ2-2	ASSTGQVPNTGELF
TRBV2	TRBJ1-2	ASGIRSYGYT
TRBV5-1	TRBJ1-1	ASSSTLDRVKDEAF
TRBV19	TRBJ2-2	ASSKRLAGATGTGELF
TRBV2	TRBJ1-1	ASSAGQVNTEAF
TRBV19	TRBJ2-7	ASSINSYEQY
TRBV5-8	TRBJ1-6	ASSRGQSSYNSPLH
TRBV12-5	TRBJ1-3	ASGSPSGHTIY
TRBV7-9	TRBJ2-1	ASSLPGTATYNEQF
TRBV30	TRBJ1-2	AWILQGRYYGYT
TRBV4-1	TRBJ2-5	ASSQSWGVSETQY
TRBV4-1	TRBJ2-5	ASSQDDLAGRY
TRBV19	TRBJ1-3	ASSTTGTRNTIY
TRBV9	TRBJ1-2	ASSVDYGYT
TRBV7-2	TRBJ2-6	ASSLGLVSSGANVLT